The 27 T cell receptor beta chains reported below all come from one sample, sequenced in a study of identical twins. TCRdb used MiXCR to reprocess the 5' RACE reads, holding one entry per CDR3 protein. The sample shows some 660,000 distinct CDR3 sequences, 8.5% to 9.5% of them seen only once. These sequences were also reported in another study, on yellow fever vaccine responses in identical twins.

Sequenced sample: PBMCs. The receptors were gathered from a young woman in good health.

This clonotype was counted only a few times. The chain employs TRBV6-2 or TRBV6-3 and TRBJ2-3; D possibly corresponds to TRBD2 (5 bases). The CDR3 length is 15 residues. Germline loops: CDR1 MNHEY, CDR2 SVGEGT. The V gene lost 2 bases and the J gene lost 1 base, with 10 bases spanning the gap. In DNA form, the CDR3 reads TGTGCCAGCAGTTACCACGAGGGAGGCACAGATACGCAGTATTTT. It specifies CASSYHEGGTDTQYF.

The genes are TRBV7-9 and TRBJ1-1, with 7 bases matching TRBD1. This CDR3 contains 14 residues. Germline V gene lookup returns CDR1 SEHNR and CDR2 FQNEAQ (reference sequence). J gave up 5 bases and V 5 bases, and 8 bases lay outside the gene matches. The CDR3 region is CASSIRQGGTEAFF. In DNA, the CDR3 is TGTGCCAGCAGCATAAGACAGGGAGGTACTGAAGCTTTCTTT.

The rearrangement joins TRBV2 to TRBJ2-3; D is uncertain. Germline loops: CDR1 SNHLY, CDR2 FYNNEI. The CDR3 loop spans 17 amino acids. The V and J ends lost 0 bases and 0 bases respectively, with 13 bases between them. The chain's CDR3 is CASSEAPILRSTDTQYF. CDR3 DNA sequence: TGTGCCAGCAGTGAAGCACCGATCTTGCGGAGCACAGATACGCAGTATTTT.

The CDR3 sequence: CASSYSTFQETQYF. In DNA, the CDR3 is TGTGCCAGCAGTTATTCTACCTTCCAAGAGACCCAGTACTTC. This sequence joins TRBV6-5 and TRBJ2-5; D not resolved. V lost 3 bases to trimming and J lost 1 base, with 9 bases between them. The CDR3 runs to 14 residues. Germline-derived CDR1 and CDR2 are MNHEY and SVGAGI.

The chain joins TRBV27 to TRBJ2-4; D unclear. The CDR3 has 14 amino acids. Trimming shortened V by 3 bases and J by 2 bases, and 8 bases separated the two germline ends. From germline, CDR1 is MNHEY and CDR2 SMNVEV (reference sequence). The CDR3 loop reads CASSLGASKNIQYF. The CDR3 region has the DNA TGTGCCAGCAGTTTGGGTGCTTCCAAAAACATTCAGTACTTC.

CDR3 DNA: TGCGCCAGCAGCCAAGTCCCTGACAGATACAATGAGCAGTTCTTC. It yields the protein CASSQVPDRYNEQFF. The J gene is TRBJ2-1, the V gene TRBV4-1, with D possibly TRBD1 on 5 matching bases. V lost 1 base and J 4 bases, leaving 11 bases between the germline ends. The CDR3 has 15 residues. Germline V CDR1 and CDR2: MGHRA, YSYEKL.

V usage is TRBV20-1 and J usage is TRBJ1-3, with D possibly TRBD1 on 5 matching bases. Trimming cost V 4 bases and J 4 bases, with 14 bases left between them. The germline V gene encodes CDR1 DFQATT and CDR2 SNEGSKA (reference sequence). This CDR3 region has 14 residues. The CDR3 DNA reads as TGCAGTGCTACAAACCAGGGAGTCGGAAACACCATATATTTT. Residues: CSATNQGVGNTIYF.

About this clonotype: The final CDR3 position lacks the conserved phenylalanine or tryptophan, pointing to a likely read error. The rearrangement uses TRBV7-9 and TRBJ2-3; D is possibly TRBD1 (6 bases). Germline V gene sequence: CDR1 SEHNR, CDR2 FQNEAQ (reference sequence). The CDR3 consists of 16 residues. With 5 bases removed from V and 3 bases from J, the gap between germline ends came to 18 bases. For the CDR3, the DNA is TGTGCCAGCAGCCAGGGGCTGGGGATGAGGACAGATACGCAGTATTTG. Its translation is CASSQGLGMRTDTQYL.

This clonotype came up a few times. This rearrangement joins TRBV6-1 to TRBJ1-5; D unresolved. Germline CDR1 is MNHNS and CDR2 is SASEGT. The CDR3 is 12 residues long. Between the trimmed V and J ends, which lost 1 base and 11 bases, there was a span of 9 bases. The CDR3 is CASSEDQRTQHF. In DNA form, the CDR3 reads TGTGCCAGCAGTGAAGATCAGAGGACCCAGCATTTT.

This clonotype was seen at least ten times. V usage is TRBV5-1 and J usage is TRBJ2-2; unclear D gene. Germline V lookup: CDR1 SGHRS, CDR2 YFSETQ. V lost 0 bases and J lost 6, with 9 bases in between. This CDR3 has 14 residues. The CDR3 region is CASSLDPVPGELFF. CDR3 nucleotides: TGCGCCAGCAGCTTGGATCCGGTCCCCGGGGAGCTGTTTTTT.

The rearrangement uses TRBV20-1 and TRBJ2-1; 12 bases match TRBD2. Germline V CDR1 and CDR2: DFQATT, SNEGSKA (reference sequence). The CDR3 covers 14 residues. The CDR3 sequence is CRPTSGGLGNEQFF. CDR3 bases: TGCAGACCGACTAGCGGGGGTCTAGGTAATGAGCAGTTCTTC.

A few counts support this clonotype. The genes are TRBV29-1 and TRBJ2-7, with D tentatively TRBD2 (5 bases). The CDR3 covers 13 residues. Germline loops: CDR1 SQVTM, CDR2 ANQGSEA. The germline V and J ends were trimmed by 7 bases and 4 bases, with 17 bases remaining between them. The CDR3 DNA follows: TGCAGCGCCAAAACTAGAGCCGCTTACGAGCAGTACTTC. Translating gives CSAKTRAAYEQYF.

This clonotype was seen more than once but under ten times. The chain employs TRBV28 and TRBJ2-5, with TRBD1 matching over 9 bases. From germline, CDR1 is MDHEN and CDR2 SYDVKM. Trimming took 7 bases from V and 2 from J; bases not matched to a gene: 8. This CDR3 is 15 amino acids long. The CDR3 DNA reads as TGTGCCAGCACCCCCTCGGACAGGGGACAAGAGACCCAGTACTTC. Its translation is CASTPSDRGQETQYF. Variable domain in full (rest from reference TRBV28 and TRBJ2-5): DVKVTQSSRYLVKRTGEKVFLECVQDMDHENMFWYRQDPGLGLRLIYFSYDVKMKEKGDIPEGYSVSREKKERFSLILESASTNQTSMYLCASTPSDRGQETQYFGPGTRLLVL.

The V and J genes are TRBV12-3 or TRBV12-4 and TRBJ2-3; 7 nucleotides align to TRBD2. V lost 6 bases to trimming and J lost 1 base; unmatched junction nucleotides: 7. CDR3 length: 15 amino acids. The CDR3 loop reads CASSRKGGGTDTQYF. The DNA of the CDR3 is TGTGCCAGCAGCAGAAAGGGAGGGGGCACAGATACGCAGTATTTT.

This clonotype was counted ten times or more. The chain recombines TRBV7-9 with TRBJ2-1; TRBD1 or TRBD2 may be the D gene (5 bases each). Between the trimmed V and J ends, which lost 6 bases and 4 bases, there was a span of 10 bases. CDR3 length: 13 amino acids. The germline V gene encodes CDR1 SEHNR and CDR2 FQNEAQ (reference sequence). CDR3 sequence: CASRRGVYNEQFF. The CDR3, as DNA: TGTGCCAGCAGGAGAGGGGTATACAATGAGCAGTTCTTC.

This clonotype appeared a few times. V usage is TRBV12-3 or TRBV12-4 and J usage is TRBJ2-7, with D perhaps TRBD1 or TRBD2 (5 bases each). The V end was cut by 3 bases, the J end by 2 bases, with 11 bases between. The CDR3 has 14 amino acids. The CDR3 spells CASSFGTAPYEQYF. Written as DNA, the CDR3 is TGTGCCAGCAGTTTCGGGACCGCTCCCTACGAGCAGTACTTC.

The chain uses TRBV7-2 and TRBJ2-7, with 8 bases matching TRBD2. With V trimmed by 6 bases and J by 12 bases, 25 bases remained unmatched. CDR1 is SGHTA and CDR2 is FQGNSA in the germline V gene. The CDR3 runs 17 residues. CDR3 residues: CASSSPMLSGRPPRGYF. The CDR3 bases are TGTGCCAGCAGTTCTCCCATGTTAAGCGGGAGACCCCCCAGAGGGTACTTC.

The chain joins TRBV5-1 to TRBJ2-2, with D perhaps TRBD2 (5 bases). V lost 5 bases to trimming and J lost 5 bases, with 13 bases between them. The CDR3 is 14 residues long. CDR1 is SGHRS, CDR2 YFSETQ, per germline. In DNA form, the CDR3 reads TGCGCCAGCAGGGTCTGCGAGCGGACCGGGGAGCTGTTTTTT. Protein sequence: CASRVCERTGELFF.

This clonotype appeared many times. The J gene is TRBJ2-5, the V gene TRBV6-1, with TRBD1 identical over 7 bases. With V trimmed by 4 bases and J by 5 bases, 4 bases remained unmatched. Germline V gene sequence: CDR1 MNHNS, CDR2 SASEGT. The CDR3 length is 13 residues. CDR3 nucleotide sequence: TGTGCCAGCAGTGTGGTCAGGGGGGAGACCCAGTACTTC. Its translation is CASSVVRGETQYF.

In its sample, this clonotype was seen many times. The CDR3 here is CASSDADLGYGYTF. The CDR3 nucleotides are TGCGCCAGCAGCGACGCGGATTTAGGCTATGGCTACACCTTC. The chain uses TRBV5-1 and TRBJ1-2; D not certain. In germline, CDR1 is SGHRS, CDR2 YFSETQ. CDR3 length equals 14 residues. Trimming took off 4 bases at V and 4 bases at J, with 14 bases between the two ends. Using reference TRBV5-1 and TRBJ1-2 for the parts outside the CDR3, the full variable domain is KAGVTQTPRYLIKTRGQQVTLSCSPISGHRSVSWYQQTPGQGLQFLFEYFSETQRNKGNFPGRFSGRQFSNSRSEMNVSTLELGDSALYLCASSDADLGYGYTFGSGTRLTVV.

V is TRBV7-2 and J is TRBJ2-5; D is possibly TRBD1 or TRBD2 (6 bases each). Trimming cost V 1 base and J 5 bases, with 17 bases left between them. CDR3 length: 16 amino acids. Germline values: CDR1 SGHTA, CDR2 FQGNSA. Written as DNA, the CDR3 is TGTGCCAGCAGCTTAGTGTCGAGCGGAGGGGGGGAGACCCAGTACTTC. Encoded protein: CASSLVSSGGGETQYF.

V is TRBV7-6 and J is TRBJ2-7; D is uncertain. There are 15 residues in the CDR3. CDR1 is SGHVS and CDR2 is FNYEAQ in the germline V gene. V gave up 0 bases and J gave up 1 base, with 10 bases separating them. The DNA of the CDR3 is TGTGCCAGCAGCTTAGCTTCGGACGGTTCCTACGAGCAGTACTTC. It is translated as CASSLASDGSYEQYF.

This clonotype showed up just a few times. The rearrangement joins TRBV20-1 to TRBJ1-2; D uncertain. Trimming pared 4 bases from V and 4 bases from J, leaving 7 bases between. The germline CDR1 and CDR2 sequences are DFQATT and SNEGSKA (reference sequence). The CDR3 runs 11 residues. CDR3 sequence reads: CSATARYGYTF. In nucleotides, the CDR3 is TGCAGTGCTACGGCACGCTATGGCTACACCTTC.

Many counts were recorded for this clonotype. The chain links TRBV5-1 to TRBJ2-7, with D perhaps TRBD1 (6 bases). Germline CDR1 reads SGHRS; CDR2 reads YFSETQ. Trimming left V 4 bases short and J 2 bases short, with 13 bases between. CDR3 length: 14 residues. CDR3 DNA: TGCGCCAGCAGCCAGACAGGAAGCGCCTACGAGCAGTACTTC. Translating it yields CASSQTGSAYEQYF.

V usage is TRBV2 and J usage is TRBJ2-1; no clear D gene. The CDR3 covers 13 residues. The germline CDR1 and CDR2 sequences are SNHLY and FYNNEI. V was trimmed by 8 bases and J by 7 bases, leaving 15 bases between them. The CDR3 nucleotides read TGTGCCAGCGTGGCGGTCCTTCGGAATGAGCAGTTCTTC. It specifies CASVAVLRNEQFF.

This clonotype was counted a few times. The V gene is TRBV7-8, the J gene TRBJ2-3, with 12 bases aligning to TRBD2. The CDR3 has 17 residues. Germline CDR1 reads SGHVS; CDR2 reads FQNEAQ. V was pared by 1 base and J by 1 base, with 3 bases of the junction left unmatched. CDR3 amino acids: CASSLVASGGGTDTQYF. CDR3 in DNA: TGTGCCAGCAGCTTAGTTGCTAGCGGGGGGGGCACAGATACGCAGTATTTT. Filled out from reference TRBV7-8 and TRBJ2-3, the complete variable domain reads GAGVSQSPRYKVAKRGQDVALRCDPISGHVSLFWYQQALGQGPEFLTYFQNEAQLDKSGLPSDRFFAERPEGSVSTLKIQRTQQEDSAVYLCASSLVASGGGTDTQYFGPGTRLTVL.

V and J are TRBV12-3 or TRBV12-4 and TRBJ2-5, with 8 bases aligning to TRBD1. J lost 5 bases, V lost 2 bases, and 7 bases had no gene match. This CDR3 is 15 amino acids long. The CDR3 DNA is TGTGCCAGCAGTTTATTACAGGGGGGTAGTGAGACCCAGTACTTC. Protein: CASSLLQGGSETQYF.